What follows are 3 T cell receptor beta chains derived from one specimen sequenced in a study of cytotoxic CD8 clonotypes in ibrutinib-treated CLL. The repertoire was sequenced with immunoSEQ multiplex PCR; TCRdb's copy has only in-frame clones and lacks some. Of some 70,000 clones in the sample, 90% are singletons; the top ten hold just over 3%. Sample: PBMCs, taken after 12 months of ibrutinib treatment. The origin of the receptors is a human donor with chronic lymphocytic leukemia.

The J gene is TRBJ2-3, the V gene TRBV5-1; 14 bases align to TRBD2. Per germline, CDR1 SGHRS and CDR2 YFSETQ. The CDR3 extends over 16 amino acids. V lost 5 bases to trimming and J lost 5 bases; unmatched junction nucleotides: 7. The CDR3 reads CASSRGLAGEEDTQYF. The CDR3 DNA follows: TGCGCCAGCAGTAGGGGACTAGCGGGGGAAGAAGATACGCAGTATTTT.

The J gene is TRBJ2-2, the V gene TRBV6-1; D ambiguous. There are 13 residues in the CDR3. Germline V gene sequence: CDR1 MNHNS, CDR2 SASEGT. Trimming removed 6 bases at V and 0 bases at J, with 5 bases between. The DNA of the CDR3 is TGTGCCAGCAGCATCACGAACACCGGGGAGCTGTTTTTT. This encodes CASSITNTGELFF.

This chain connects TRBV19 to TRBJ1-5, with D possibly matching TRBD1 (5 bases). CDR1 and CDR2 from the germline V gene are LNHDA and SQIVND (reference sequence). V lost 3 bases and J 7 bases, leaving 13 bases between the germline ends. CDR3 length equals 14 residues. CDR3 residues: CASSMIRETQPQHF. CDR3 in DNA: TGTGCCAGTAGTATGATCAGGGAGACCCAGCCCCAGCATTTT.